This TCR beta chain stems from a study of shared clonotypes between healthy human individuals. Study results and caveats: Roughly 5.3% of naive CD4 clonotypes were common to several donors. Investigators collected only blood, and repertoires in tissues likely differ. Relative to clonotypes present in all four donors, those not shared had lower generation probabilities.

Only in-frame clones appear in the TCRdb table, and some are missing; sequencing was by immunoSEQ multiplex PCR. The repertoire has roughly 2 million clones, approximately 95% of them found once; the top ten carry approximately 0.13%. Points on this clone: Its antigen is not known.

This receptor was obtained from a man in his late teens or twenties in good health. What was sequenced was naive CD4+ T cells sorted from blood. Subset specified: CD45RA+ positively selected.

The CDR3 protein is CASSHGRSTGLRETQYF. DNA for the CDR3: TGCGCCAGCAGCCACGGGAGGTCAACAGGGCTTAGGGAGACCCAGTACTTC. The chain couples TRBV5-1 to TRBJ2-5; possible D gene TRBD2, 7 bases. The germline V gene encodes CDR1 SGHRS and CDR2 YFSETQ. CDR3 length: 17 amino acids. Trimming pared 4 bases from V and 5 bases from J, leaving 24 bases between.